Listed below are T cell receptor beta chains from one sample, sequenced in a study of cytomegalovirus exposure and HLA in healthy donors. TCRdb's copy holds only in-frame clones and misses some; the assay was immunoSEQ multiplex PCR. The sample carries 58,000 or so clones, roughly 71% recorded once. The sample taken for sequencing was PBMCs. Every receptor here comes from a man aged 45-60 years in good health and CMV-seropositive. Each CDR3 is given with its conserved first and last residue. A D gene is named only where the DNA matches it firmly. Part of the rows lack a size; the others show once, few, many or a class for expanded clones.

>TRBV5-1|.|TRBJ1-3|once
TGCGCCAGCAGCCCCCCGAGCGGTCGTGGAAACACCATATATTTT
CASSPPSGRGNTIYF
>TRBV5-1|.|TRBJ1-5|.
TGCGCCAGCAGCTTGGAGGCAGGGGCGAATCAGCCCCAGCATTTT
CASSLEAGANQPQHF
>TRBV9|TRBD1|TRBJ2-5|.
TGTGCCAGCAGCTTGGCACAGGGGAACCAAGAGACCCAGTACTTC
CASSLAQGNQETQYF
>TRBV27|TRBD2|TRBJ2-7|.
TGTGCCAGCAGTTTAGATCTTAGCGGGAGGGGCTACGAGCAGTACTTC
CASSLDLSGRGYEQYF
>TRBV30|TRBD1|TRBJ2-7|.
TGTGCCTGGAGTGTCCCGGACAGGCGCTCTACCGAGCAGTACTTC
CAWSVPDRRSTEQYF
>TRBV4-3|TRBD1|TRBJ1-3|.
TGCGCCAGCAGCCAAGCCCCAGGACAGGGGGCGAGGAACACCATATATTTT
CASSQAPGQGARNTIYF
>TRBV30|.|TRBJ2-2|.
TGTGCCTGGGCCCGCCTAGGTGGCGGGGAGCTGTTTTTT
CAWARLGGGELFF
>TRBV5-1|TRBD1|TRBJ2-5|.
TGCGCCAGCAGCCCCGGACAGGGGAGGGAGACCCAGTACTTC
CASSPGQGRETQYF
>TRBV2|TRBD2|TRBJ2-3|.
TGTGCCTCGGTACCGGGAGGGGGGACAGATACGCAGTATTTT
CASVPGGGTDTQYF
>TRBV7-2|TRBD1|TRBJ1-5|.
TGTGCCAGCAGCTTAGCAGGGACAGGGGTTTGGCCCCAGCATTTT
CASSLAGTGVWPQHF
>TRBV2|.|TRBJ1-2|.
TGTGCCAGCAGTGCGGACAGCAACTATGGCTACACCTTC
CASSADSNYGYTF
>TRBV6-6|.|TRBJ2-7|.
TGTGCCAGCAGTGTGGACGCCTCGGGGGTCTCCTACGAGCAGTACTTC
CASSVDASGVSYEQYF
>TRBV29-1|.|TRBJ1-5|once
TGCAGCGTTGAAGGGGGGGGGCTTCGGCATTTT
CSVEGGGLRHF
>TRBV5-8|.|TRBJ1-5|.
TGTGCCAGCAGCTCCCGACAGGCAGGGTGGCAGCCCCAGCATTTT
CASSSRQAGWQPQHF
>TRBV6-1|.|TRBJ2-4|.
TGTGCCAGCAGAGAAGAGTGGGGCCCCCACATTCAGTACTTC
CASREEWGPHIQYF
>TRBV7-3|.|TRBJ1-1|.
TGTGCCAGCAGCTTAACGGCCGGGGACACTGAAGCTTTCTTT
CASSLTAGDTEAFF
>TRBV6-5|.|TRBJ2-7|few
TGTGCCAGCAGTTCCCTAGGAGGGAGCTCCTACGAGCAGTACTTC
CASSSLGGSSYEQYF
>TRBV4-1|.|TRBJ1-4|.
TGCGCCAGCAGCCAAGATATTGCAAGTAACCCTCTCGGAAAACTGTTTTTT
CASSQDIASNPLGKLFF
>TRBV11-2|.|TRBJ2-7|once
TGTGCCAGCAGCCCCACAGGACCTCGACATTACGAGCAGTACTTC
CASSPTGPRHYEQYF
>TRBV6-5|.|TRBJ1-1|.
TGTGCCAGCAGTCCCTCGCCAAAGCCGAGGGAAGCTTTCTTT
CASSPSPKPREAFF
>TRBV5-4|TRBD1|TRBJ1-1|few
TGTGCCAGCAGCTTTGGGGACAGCCCCATGAACACTGAAGCTTTCTTT
CASSFGDSPMNTEAFF
>TRBV30|.|TRBJ2-3|.
TGTGCCTGGGCACAGGGAGGGGCAGATACGCAGTATTTT
CAWAQGGADTQYF
>TRBV27|.|TRBJ2-7|.
TGTGCCAGCAGTTCCTCCCTGAGGCGAGGCTACGAGCAGTACTTC
CASSSSLRRGYEQYF
>TRBV6-1|TRBD1|TRBJ1-1|.
TGTGCCAGCAGGGATCGGACAGGGTCAGGAACTGAAGCTTTCTTT
CASRDRTGSGTEAFF
>TRBV10-3|TRBD1|TRBJ2-7|.
TGTGCCATCAGCCGACAGGGGGAGACTTTATGGTACGAGCAGTACTTC
CAISRQGETLWYEQYF
>TRBV30|TRBD1|TRBJ2-1|.
TGTGCCTGGAGTGTAGGACAGGGAGGCTATGAGCAGTTCTTC
CAWSVGQGGYEQFF
>TRBV10-1|.|TRBJ2-3|once
TGCGCCAGCAGTGAATCAGCGGGCCTCACAGATACGCAGTATTTT
CASSESAGLTDTQYF
>TRBV5-1|.|TRBJ2-1|.
TGCGCCAGCAGCTGGGGACAAGGTCTAGGACTAGTTTACAATGAGCAGTTCTTC
CASSWGQGLGLVYNEQFF
>TRBV7-2|.|TRBJ1-2|.
TGTGCCAGCAGCTTGGACGGGAGCTACACCTTC
CASSLDGSYTF
>TRBV28|TRBD1|TRBJ2-3|.
TGTGCCAGCAGTACACGGGACAGGGGTGGGCCAGATACGCAGTATTTT
CASSTRDRGGPDTQYF
>TRBV7-2|TRBD1|TRBJ2-3|.
TGTGCCAGCAGCTCAGGGACAGGGGCTCCAGATACGCAGTATTTT
CASSSGTGAPDTQYF
>TRBV10-3|TRBD1|TRBJ2-5|.
TGTGCCATCAGTGAGACGGGACAGGTGGAGACCCAGTACTTC
CAISETGQVETQYF
>TRBV10-2|.|TRBJ1-2|few
TGCGCCTGCAGTGAGCCCCCTGGCGGCTACACCTTC
CACSEPPGGYTF
>TRBV4-3|.|TRBJ2-2|.
TGCGCCAGCAGCCAACAGACACAGAACACCGGGGAGCTGTTTTTT
CASSQQTQNTGELFF
>TRBV6-5|TRBD1|TRBJ2-7|few
TGTGCCAGCAGGCAGGGGGCGAGTGAGCAGTACTTC
CASRQGASEQYF
>TRBV4-1|.|TRBJ2-3|.
TGCGCCAGCAGCCAAGATACGGGACTTATCACAGATACGCAGTATTTT
CASSQDTGLITDTQYF